This entry lists 23 T cell receptor beta chains sequenced from one sample in a study of radiation and T cells in renal cell carcinoma. The assay was immunoSEQ multiplex PCR, and TCRdb's table has in-frame clones only and misses some. The sample has 95,000 to 150,000 clones, 81% seen once; the top ten hold roughly 5%. The sample's time point: blood 2 weeks post-SBRT. The treatment denotes: 15 Gy SBRT to primary tumor, nephrectomy 4 weeks later. Material: blood, obtained from a patient whose treatment included radiotherapy and nephrectomy. The receptors come from a man aged 50 to 60 with renal cell carcinoma.

CDR3 sequence: CATSRRGRATDTQYF. The DNA for the CDR3 is TGTGCCACCAGCAGGAGGGGGAGAGCGACAGATACGCAGTATTTT. The V gene is TRBV15, the J gene TRBJ2-3; tentatively, D is TRBD1 (6 bases). Looked up from germline, CDR1 is LNHNV and CDR2 is YYDKDF (reference sequence). Trimming took 3 bases from V and 3 from J, leaving 13 bases between them. CDR3 length: 15 residues. The whole variable domain, filled in from reference TRBV15 and TRBJ2-3, reads DAMVIQNPRYQVTQFGKPVTLSCSQTLNHNVMYWYQQKSSQAPKLLFHYYDKDFNNEADTPDNFQSRRPNTSFCFLDIRSPGLGDTAMYLCATSRRGRATDTQYFGPGTRLTVL.

V usage is TRBV7-9 and J usage is TRBJ1-1; 11 bases line up with TRBD1. Trimming cost V 4 bases and J 4 bases; bases outside gene matches: 5. The CDR3 has 15 residues. From germline, CDR1 is SEHNR and CDR2 FQNEAQ (reference sequence). The CDR3 nucleotides read TGTGCCAGCAGCTCTCAGGGGACAGGGGGCACTGAAGCTTTCTTT. Amino acids: CASSSQGTGGTEAFF.

In this sample, this clone turned up a few times. The chain couples TRBV6-6 to TRBJ1-2, with TRBD1 as a possible D gene (6 bases). Germline CDR1 is MNHNY and CDR2 is SVGAGI (reference sequence). The CDR3 length is 15 residues. The V end was cut by 2 bases, the J end by 8 bases, with 18 bases between. Here the CDR3 reads CASSYPDEGGGGYTF. Here the CDR3 DNA reads TGTGCCAGCAGTTACCCCGATGAGGGGGGAGGAGGCTACACCTTC.

This rearrangement joins TRBV7-9 to TRBJ1-4; D is perhaps TRBD1 (5 bases). The ends were cut back, 3 bases at V and 6 bases at J, with 11 bases in the middle. The V gene's germline CDR1 is SEHNR and CDR2 FQNEAQ (reference sequence). The CDR3 length is 14 residues. CDR3 sequence reads: CASSFAGGDEKLFF. CDR3 bases: TGTGCCAGCAGCTTCGCCGGAGGGGATGAAAAACTGTTTTTT.

The chain uses TRBV9 and TRBJ1-1; the D gene is possibly TRBD1 (6 bases). Germline CDR1 reads SGDLS; CDR2 reads YYNGEE. V shed 4 bases and J shed 7 bases, with 20 bases lying between them. The CDR3 contains 15 residues. The CDR3 DNA reads TGTGCCAGCAGCCACAAGGGGGGGTCCGGAAATGAAGCTTTCTTT. Its translation: CASSHKGGSGNEAFF.

This clone came up once. The chain employs TRBV27 and TRBJ2-2; 9 bases line up with TRBD2. Germline V lookup: CDR1 MNHEY, CDR2 SMNVEV (reference sequence). Losses at the gene ends were 5 bases for V and 7 bases for J; bases not matched to a gene: 8. This CDR3 has 15 residues. CDR3 protein: CASSARLAVGGELFF. The CDR3 region has the DNA TGTGCCAGCAGTGCGCGACTAGCGGTGGGCGGGGAGCTGTTTTTT.

This CDR3 reads CASSLGTRPVVDTEAFF. CDR3 in DNA: TGTGCCAGCAGCTTAGGCACGAGACCAGTGGTGGACACTGAAGCTTTCTTT. This chain links TRBV11-1 with TRBJ1-1; no clear D. Germline V lookup: CDR1 SGHAT, CDR2 FQDESV (reference sequence). Trimming removed 1 base from V and 3 bases from J, with 18 bases in between. The CDR3 runs to 17 residues.

The V call is TRBV5-4, the J call TRBJ2-3; tentative D call: TRBD1 (5 bases). Germline V lookup: CDR1 SGHNT, CDR2 YYREEE (reference sequence). The CDR3 loop spans 15 amino acids. The ends were cut back, 5 bases at V and 2 bases at J, with 15 bases in the middle. Here the CDR3 DNA reads TGTGCCAGCAGTCAGGGCGGCAGAAACACAGATACGCAGTATTTT. Translating it yields CASSQGGRNTDTQYF.

The table lists this clone with a count of one. The chain employs TRBV9 and TRBJ1-6; 7 bases align to TRBD1. This CDR3 comprises 14 residues. V shed 4 bases and J 10 bases; nucleotides not matched to a gene: 8. Germline V gene lookup returns CDR1 SGDLS and CDR2 YYNGEE. The CDR3 loop reads CASSFNRGKSPLHF. In DNA form, the CDR3 reads TGTGCCAGCAGCTTCAACAGGGGCAAGTCACCCCTCCACTTT.

This clone has a single count. V is TRBV4-2 and J is TRBJ2-2, with a weak D call TRBD2 (6 bases). This CDR3 spans 21 amino acids. Germline V lookup: CDR1 LGHNA, CDR2 YNFKEQ. Deletions cut 1 base from V and 0 bases from J, with 24 bases between. In nucleotides, the CDR3 is TGTGCCAGCAGCCAAGCGTGGAATAGATGGCGGGAAAATGCGAACACCGGGGAGCTGTTTTTT. It specifies CASSQAWNRWRENANTGELFF.

The chain uses TRBV5-1 and TRBJ1-2, with D uncertain. Germline loops: CDR1 SGHRS, CDR2 YFSETQ. Trimming removed 4 bases at V and 3 bases at J, with 16 bases between. This CDR3 comprises 15 residues. The CDR3 bases are TGCGCCAGCAGCCCCGCTGGTGACATGCACTATGGCTACACCTTC. It codes for CASSPAGDMHYGYTF.

This clone has just a few counts. The J gene is TRBJ2-5, the V gene TRBV28; 9 bases are a match to TRBD1. The germline V gene encodes CDR1 MDHEN and CDR2 SYDVKM. The ends lost 6 bases at V and 3 bases at J; junction bases unmatched: 5. The CDR3 covers 14 residues. CDR3 DNA: TGTGCCAGCAGCACAAGACAGGGGGAAGAGACCCAGTACTTC. Its translation is CASSTRQGEETQYF.

The V and J genes are TRBV9 and TRBJ2-2, with TRBD1 matching 8 bases. The CDR3 runs 16 residues. Germline CDR1 reads SGDLS; CDR2 reads YYNGEE. V lost 4 bases and J lost 3; bases outside the gene matches: 8. The CDR3 loop reads CASSPMGQAYTGELFF. Here the CDR3 DNA reads TGTGCCAGCAGCCCGATGGGACAGGCTTACACCGGGGAGCTGTTTTTT.

The V and J genes are TRBV7-9 and TRBJ1-3, with D hard to call. This CDR3 has 14 residues. Germline CDR1 reads SEHNR; CDR2 reads FQNEAQ (reference sequence). Trimming took 3 bases from V and 0 from J, leaving 6 bases between them. CDR3 coding DNA: TGTGCCAGCAGCTTGGGCAGCTCTGGAAACACCATATATTTT. Residues: CASSLGSSGNTIYF.

This rearrangement joins TRBV5-1 to TRBJ1-4; no clear D. The V end lost 4 bases, the J end lost 5 bases, and 9 bases lay between the germline ends. CDR1 and CDR2 (germline): SGHRS, YFSETQ. The CDR3 is 13 amino acids. In DNA form, the CDR3 reads TGCGCCAGCAGCGCTCAAGGGAATGAAAAACTGTTTTTT. Amino acid sequence: CASSAQGNEKLFF.

V gene TRBV4-2 combines with J gene TRBJ1-2, with D perhaps TRBD1 (6 bases). The V and J ends lost 0 bases and 6 bases respectively, with 17 bases between them. The CDR3 contains 16 residues. Germline V gene sequence: CDR1 LGHNA, CDR2 YNFKEQ. The CDR3 loop reads CASSQDVGGIDDGYTF. The CDR3 DNA reads as TGTGCCAGCAGCCAAGATGTGGGGGGCATTGATGATGGCTACACCTTC.

This clone turned up a few times. This chain joins TRBV5-1 and TRBJ1-2; D remains ambiguous. The CDR3 is 14 amino acids. V was pared by 4 bases and J by 2 bases, with 12 bases between. The germline CDR1 and CDR2 sequences are SGHRS and YFSETQ. CDR3 in amino acids: CASSETHPNYGYTF. CDR3 DNA sequence: TGCGCCAGCAGCGAAACACACCCGAACTATGGCTACACCTTC.

This clone was seen once. The chain has TRBV27 and TRBJ1-2; D not resolved. Germline values: CDR1 MNHEY, CDR2 SMNVEV (reference sequence). This CDR3 has 15 residues. V was pared by 0 bases and J by 4 bases, with 12 bases between. Here the CDR3 reads CASSLSGRVGYGYTF. In nucleotides, the CDR3 is TGTGCCAGCAGTTTATCGGGGAGAGTGGGCTATGGCTACACCTTC.

This sequence joins TRBV7-9 and TRBJ1-2; D might be TRBD1 (6 bases). V was pared by 5 bases and J by 4 bases, with 17 bases between. Germline CDR1 and CDR2: SEHNR and FQNEAQ (reference sequence). The CDR3 consists of 15 residues. As DNA, the CDR3 is TGTGCCAGCAGCGGTCAGGGGTCAGGGACCTATGGCTACACCTTC. Translated: CASSGQGSGTYGYTF.

V usage is TRBV27 and J usage is TRBJ2-2; D unclear. Germline V CDR1 and CDR2: MNHEY, SMNVEV (reference sequence). The CDR3 consists of 14 residues. Trimming took 3 bases from V and 1 from J, leaving 6 bases between them. The CDR3 nucleotides read TGTGCCAGCAGTTTTAACTGGAACACCGGGGAGCTGTTTTTT. Encoded protein: CASSFNWNTGELFF.

This clone came up once. This chain connects TRBV5-1 to TRBJ2-7; D is uncertain. The CDR3 is 14 amino acids. Germline V CDR1 and CDR2: SGHRS, YFSETQ. V dropped 2 bases and J dropped 0 bases, with 9 bases sitting between them. CDR3 bases: TGCGCCAGCAGCTTACAGATGGGCTCCTACGAGCAGTACTTC. Translated: CASSLQMGSYEQYF.

The chain uses TRBV28 and TRBJ1-1; D is unresolved. Germline loops: CDR1 MDHEN, CDR2 SYDVKM. Deletions cut 7 bases from V and 0 bases from J, with 9 bases between. This CDR3 is 13 amino acids long. The CDR3 DNA reads as TGTGCCAGCACCACCCCTCTGAACACTGAAGCTTTCTTT. Residues: CASTTPLNTEAFF.

This rearrangement joins TRBV19 to TRBJ2-3; D may be TRBD1 (5 bases). The CDR3 covers 14 residues. Germline V gives CDR1 LNHDA, CDR2 SQIVND (reference sequence). V lost 3 bases, J lost 8 bases, and 15 bases lay in between. The CDR3 nucleotides read TGTGCCAGTAGTATCTCGCAGGGTCACGGTACGCAGTATTTT. Protein product: CASSISQGHGTQYF.